This T cell receptor (beta chain) was sequenced in a study of regulatory T cells in long-lasting Graves disease. Findings and caveats of the study: TRBV28, TRBJ1-2 and TRBJ2-5 were segments that persistent disease favored.

Time point meaning: newly diagnosed GD, antithyroid drugs for less than 3 months. PBMC RNA served as the TCR library source. This clonotype was picked up a small number of times. What it binds is unknown. CDR3 length: 14 residues. V gave up 3 bases and J gave up 3 bases; unmatched junction bases: 5. Per germline, CDR1 MGHRA and CDR2 YSYEKL. For TCR beta, libraries came from iRepertoire HTBI primers and Arm-PCR of CDR3 regions. TCRdb re-called the multiplex PCR reads with MiXCR, one entry per CDR3 protein. The data show about 330,000 distinct CDR3 sequences, roughly 17% seen once. The sample was also linked to a second study, of T cells in Graves' hyperthyroidism and ophthalmopathy.

This clonotype originated in a woman younger than 30 with Graves disease. V gene TRBV4-1 combines with J gene TRBJ2-7; 7 bases fit TRBD1. Sequencing was performed on peripheral blood mononuclear cells (PBMCs), taken at new diagnosis, from a patient treated with antithyroid drugs. For the CDR3, the DNA is TGCGCCAGCAGCCATCCGGGACAGAGCTACGAGCAGTACTTC. It specifies CASSHPGQSYEQYF.